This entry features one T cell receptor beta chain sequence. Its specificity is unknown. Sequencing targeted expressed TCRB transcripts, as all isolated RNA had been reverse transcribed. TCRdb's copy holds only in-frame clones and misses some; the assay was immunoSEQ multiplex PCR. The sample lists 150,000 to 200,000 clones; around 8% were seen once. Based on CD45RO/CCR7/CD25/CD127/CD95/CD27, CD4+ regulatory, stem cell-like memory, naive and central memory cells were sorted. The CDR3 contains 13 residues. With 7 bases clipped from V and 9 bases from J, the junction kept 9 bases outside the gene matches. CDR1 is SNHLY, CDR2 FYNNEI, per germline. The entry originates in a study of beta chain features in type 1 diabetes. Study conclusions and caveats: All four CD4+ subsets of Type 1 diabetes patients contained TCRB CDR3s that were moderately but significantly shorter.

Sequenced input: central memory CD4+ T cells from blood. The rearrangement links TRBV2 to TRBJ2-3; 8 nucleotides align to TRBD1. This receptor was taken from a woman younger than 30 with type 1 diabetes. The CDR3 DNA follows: TGTGCCAGCAAGTTGGACAGGGTAGAAACGCAGTATTTT. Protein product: CASKLDRVETQYF.